This entry describes one T cell receptor beta chain. Antigen specificity is unknown. Data came from immunoSEQ multiplex PCR; TCRdb stores just in-frame clones and leaves some out. The table records some 180,000 clones, roughly 86% of them present only once. This sample is part of a study of cytomegalovirus exposure and HLA in healthy donors. Overall study results and limits: Cytomegalovirus status was reportedly diagnosed by the classifier with high specificity and sensitivity. The study labeled 164 TCR beta chains cytomegalovirus-associated. Within the 130 or so validation repertoires, first-cohort TCR clusters tended to co-occur, according to a later analysis.

This CDR3 comprises 13 residues. Per the germline V gene, CDR1 is SGDLS and CDR2 is YYNGEE. The ends were cut back, 4 bases at V and 5 bases at J, with 11 bases in the middle. This clonotype originated in a young man in good health and CMV-seropositive. V gene TRBV9 combines with J gene TRBJ2-3, with D perhaps matching TRBD1 (6 bases). The sample was PBMCs. The chain's CDR3 is CASSPTGLDTQYF. CDR3 sequence (DNA): TGTGCCAGCAGCCCCACAGGGCTAGATACGCAGTATTTT.